This TCR beta chain was identified during a study of blood T cell repertoires in COVID-19. Study-wide background: Acute-phase and convalescent COVID-19 samples originated in the United States, Italy and Spain.

In the authors' methods: Estimates of nucleated cell counts were drawn from the amplification of reference gene primers. Data came from immunoSEQ multiplex PCR; TCRdb stores just in-frame clones and leaves some out. For V, J and clone size, that table is used; D and trimming come from the DNA. The repertoire holds fewer than 650,000 clones, with about 89% as singletons. This clonotype originated in a woman in her forties or fifties with COVID-19, enrolled during active disease. The source material was peripheral blood.

CDR3 sequence reads: CASSVQGAGGYTF. Written as DNA, the CDR3 is TGTGCCAGCAGCGTACAGGGGGCGGGTGGCTACACCTTC. The J gene is TRBJ1-2, the V gene TRBV13; 9 bases are a match to TRBD1. CDR1 and CDR2 from the germline V gene are PRHDT and FYEKMQ (reference sequence). The ends lost 5 bases at V and 7 bases at J; junction bases unmatched: 5. The CDR3 sequence is 13 residues long.